This is a list of T cell receptor beta chains from one sample in a study of response to subunit inactivated influenza vaccine. Via MiXCR, TCRdb re-called the RT-PCR reads, giving one row per CDR3 protein. Among about 500,000 distinct CDR3 sequences listed, 16% were seen once. The sequencing here drew on CD4+ T cells sorted from PBMCs, taken roughly 24 months after vaccination. These receptors all come from a man aged 45 to 70 who received an inactivated influenza vaccine. Each CDR3 is given with its conserved first and last residue. Fields, in order: J gene, V gene, D gene, CDR3 length, clone size, CDR3 protein, CDR3 DNA. D genes are given only for firm matches. Clone size is not always given. Where it is, it says once, few, many or a class for expanded clones.

j_call: TRBJ1-4
v_call: TRBV9
d_call: -
cdr3_length: 14
clone_size: many
cdr3_aa: CASSVRDGNEKLFF
cdr3_nt: TGTGCCAGCAGCGTACGAGACGGTAATGAAAAACTGTTTTTT

j_call: TRBJ2-2
v_call: TRBV9
d_call: TRBD2
cdr3_length: 16
clone_size: few
cdr3_aa: CASSVELAGATGELFF
cdr3_nt: TGTGCCAGCAGCGTAGAACTAGCGGGAGCAACCGGGGAGCTGTTTTTT

j_call: TRBJ2-7
v_call: TRBV7-9
d_call: TRBD2
cdr3_length: 15
clone_size: -
cdr3_aa: CASSLGREIIYEQYF
cdr3_nt: TGTGCCAGCAGCTTAGGGCGGGAGATAATTTACGAGCAGTACTTC

j_call: TRBJ2-7
v_call: TRBV11-2
d_call: TRBD2
cdr3_length: 19
clone_size: few
cdr3_aa: CASSFGASRTSSIPYEQYF
cdr3_nt: TGTGCCAGCAGCTTCGGGGCTTCACGGACTAGCAGTATCCCCTACGAGCAGTACTTC

j_call: TRBJ2-1
v_call: TRBV7-2
d_call: -
cdr3_length: 13
clone_size: few
cdr3_aa: CASSGGAVAEQFF
cdr3_nt: TGTGCCAGCAGCGGGGGGGCCGTAGCTGAGCAGTTCTTC

j_call: TRBJ1-2
v_call: TRBV6-1
d_call: -
cdr3_length: 14
clone_size: -
cdr3_aa: CASRGPGQSFGYTF
cdr3_nt: TGTGCCAGCAGGGGACCGGGACAAAGCTTCGGCTACACCTTC

j_call: TRBJ2-1
v_call: TRBV6-1
d_call: -
cdr3_length: 13
clone_size: -
cdr3_aa: CASMAPASNEQFF
cdr3_nt: TGTGCCAGCATGGCGCCAGCCTCCAATGAGCAGTTCTTC

j_call: TRBJ2-3
v_call: TRBV7-2
d_call: -
cdr3_length: 15
clone_size: once
cdr3_aa: CASSRPTLRTDTQYF
cdr3_nt: TGTGCCAGCAGCCGACCGACCCTGAGGACAGATACGCAGTATTTT

j_call: TRBJ2-7
v_call: TRBV7-2
d_call: TRBD1
cdr3_length: 14
clone_size: many
cdr3_aa: CASSWDRGPYEQYF
cdr3_nt: TGTGCCAGCAGTTGGGACAGGGGGCCCTACGAGCAGTACTTC

j_call: TRBJ2-7
v_call: TRBV7-2
d_call: TRBD1
cdr3_length: 14
clone_size: -
cdr3_aa: CASSLTRQGREQYF
cdr3_nt: TGTGCCAGCAGCTTAACAAGACAGGGTCGGGAGCAGTACTTC

j_call: TRBJ2-3
v_call: TRBV20-1
d_call: -
cdr3_length: 16
clone_size: few
cdr3_aa: CSARDGAGWGTDTQYF
cdr3_nt: TGCAGTGCTAGAGATGGGGCAGGGTGGGGCACAGATACGCAGTATTTT

j_call: TRBJ1-1
v_call: TRBV5-1
d_call: -
cdr3_length: 15
clone_size: many
cdr3_aa: CASSLGSGMNTEAFF
cdr3_nt: TGCGCCAGCAGCCTGGGATCGGGGATGAACACTGAAGCTTTCTTT

j_call: TRBJ2-5
v_call: TRBV20-1
d_call: -
cdr3_length: 13
clone_size: -
cdr3_aa: CSAPPGLQETQYF
cdr3_nt: TGCAGTGCTCCACCGGGACTTCAAGAGACCCAGTACTTC

j_call: TRBJ2-3
v_call: TRBV7-9
d_call: -
cdr3_length: 15
clone_size: -
cdr3_aa: CASSLRDGRTDTQYF
cdr3_nt: TGTGCCAGCAGCCTCCGGGACGGACGCACAGATACGCAGTATTTT

j_call: TRBJ2-2
v_call: TRBV5-1
d_call: TRBD2
cdr3_length: 16
clone_size: few
cdr3_aa: CASSPGGAGVTGELFF
cdr3_nt: TGCGCCAGCAGCCCCGGTGGAGCGGGAGTCACCGGGGAGCTGTTTTTT

j_call: TRBJ2-7
v_call: TRBV7-2
d_call: TRBD2
cdr3_length: 15
clone_size: -
cdr3_aa: CASSPSGGASYEQYF
cdr3_nt: TGTGCCAGCAGCCCTAGCGGGGGGGCCTCCTACGAGCAGTACTTC

j_call: TRBJ1-1
v_call: TRBV20-1
d_call: -
cdr3_length: 14
clone_size: few
cdr3_aa: CHTRDPKRNTEAFF
cdr3_nt: TGTCACACCCGGGACCCCAAACGGAACACTGAAGCTTTCTTT

j_call: TRBJ2-7
v_call: TRBV5-1
d_call: -
cdr3_length: 14
clone_size: many
cdr3_aa: CASSLDTGAYEQYF
cdr3_nt: TGCGCCAGCAGCCTCGACACGGGCGCCTACGAGCAGTACTTC

j_call: TRBJ2-1
v_call: TRBV11-2
d_call: TRBD2
cdr3_length: 21
clone_size: -
cdr3_aa: CASSPGGVAGVLRGPYNEQFF
cdr3_nt: TGTGCCAGCAGCCCCGGGGGAGTAGCGGGAGTCTTAAGGGGCCCCTACAATGAGCAGTTCTTC

j_call: TRBJ1-5
v_call: TRBV28
d_call: -
cdr3_length: 13
clone_size: -
cdr3_aa: CASGGRSDQPQHF
cdr3_nt: TGTGCCAGCGGGGGACGGAGCGATCAGCCCCAGCATTTT

j_call: TRBJ2-2
v_call: TRBV4-1
d_call: -
cdr3_length: 16
clone_size: many
cdr3_aa: CASSLTGATNTGELFF
cdr3_nt: TGCGCCAGCAGCTTAACCGGGGCTACGAACACCGGGGAGCTGTTTTTT

j_call: TRBJ2-2
v_call: TRBV5-4
d_call: -
cdr3_length: 16
clone_size: -
cdr3_aa: CASSSPGTTNTGELFF
cdr3_nt: TGTGCCAGCAGCTCCCCCGGGACAACGAACACCGGGGAGCTGTTTTTT

j_call: TRBJ2-4
v_call: TRBV18
d_call: -
cdr3_length: 13
clone_size: -
cdr3_aa: CASSPAGLDIQYF
cdr3_nt: TGTGCCAGCTCACCGGCAGGGCTGGACATTCAGTACTTC

j_call: TRBJ1-4
v_call: TRBV12-3/TRBV12-4
d_call: -
cdr3_length: 12
clone_size: many
cdr3_aa: CASSFNKEKLFF
cdr3_nt: TGTGCCAGCAGTTTTAACAAAGAAAAACTGTTTTTT

j_call: TRBJ1-6
v_call: TRBV5-1
d_call: TRBD1
cdr3_length: 14
clone_size: few
cdr3_aa: CASSEGTANSPLHF
cdr3_nt: TGCGCCAGCAGCGAAGGGACAGCTAATTCACCCCTCCACTTT

j_call: TRBJ2-7
v_call: TRBV5-8
d_call: TRBD2
cdr3_length: 16
clone_size: -
cdr3_aa: CASSGFVGTSGYEQYF
cdr3_nt: TGTGCCAGCAGCGGGTTTGTTGGGACTAGCGGGTACGAGCAGTACTTC

j_call: TRBJ2-2
v_call: TRBV10-3
d_call: -
cdr3_length: 15
clone_size: few
cdr3_aa: CAITPTGTNTGELFF
cdr3_nt: TGTGCCATCACCCCGACAGGAACGAACACCGGGGAGCTGTTTTTT

j_call: TRBJ2-7
v_call: TRBV29-1
d_call: TRBD1
cdr3_length: 14
clone_size: -
cdr3_aa: CSVEGTDRGYEQYF
cdr3_nt: TGCAGCGTTGAAGGTACCGACAGGGGCTACGAGCAGTACTTC

j_call: TRBJ2-1
v_call: TRBV7-9
d_call: -
cdr3_length: 15
clone_size: few
cdr3_aa: CASSLSQGRNNEQFF
cdr3_nt: TGTGCCAGCAGCTTATCGCAGGGGAGGAACAATGAGCAGTTCTTC

j_call: TRBJ2-7
v_call: TRBV12-3/TRBV12-4
d_call: -
cdr3_length: 13
clone_size: -
cdr3_aa: CATGTTQGAEQYF
cdr3_nt: TGTGCCACCGGGACCACCCAGGGAGCCGAGCAGTACTTC

j_call: TRBJ2-5
v_call: TRBV29-1
d_call: TRBD1
cdr3_length: 14
clone_size: few
cdr3_aa: CSANPGQGSETQYF
cdr3_nt: TGCAGCGCGAACCCGGGACAGGGTTCGGAGACCCAGTACTTC

j_call: TRBJ2-5
v_call: TRBV5-5
d_call: TRBD1
cdr3_length: 15
clone_size: few
cdr3_aa: CASSLSRQGGETQYF
cdr3_nt: TGTGCCAGCAGCCTCTCAAGACAGGGGGGAGAGACCCAGTACTTC

j_call: TRBJ1-3
v_call: TRBV20-1
d_call: TRBD1
cdr3_length: 15
clone_size: -
cdr3_aa: CSAIRGGALGNTIYF
cdr3_nt: TGCAGTGCTATACGAGGGGGCGCGTTGGGAAACACCATATATTTT

j_call: TRBJ2-7
v_call: TRBV5-6
d_call: TRBD1
cdr3_length: 15
clone_size: -
cdr3_aa: CASSPLDRGNYEQYF
cdr3_nt: TGTGCCAGCAGCCCCCTGGACAGGGGCAACTACGAGCAGTACTTC

j_call: TRBJ1-2
v_call: TRBV7-9
d_call: -
cdr3_length: 13
clone_size: -
cdr3_aa: CASSSSLWYGYTF
cdr3_nt: TGTGCCAGCAGCAGTAGCTTATGGTATGGCTACACCTTC

j_call: TRBJ2-2
v_call: TRBV24-1
d_call: -
cdr3_length: 15
clone_size: few
cdr3_aa: CATSDTQANTGELFF
cdr3_nt: TGTGCCACCAGTGATACCCAAGCGAACACCGGGGAGCTGTTTTTT

j_call: TRBJ2-3
v_call: TRBV6-2/TRBV6-3
d_call: -
cdr3_length: 15
clone_size: -
cdr3_aa: CASSYPRQHTDTQYF
cdr3_nt: TGTGCCAGCAGTTACCCTAGACAGCACACAGATACGCAGTATTTT

j_call: TRBJ2-3
v_call: TRBV28
d_call: -
cdr3_length: 15
clone_size: few
cdr3_aa: CASSLIRWGADTQYF
cdr3_nt: TGTGCCAGCAGTTTAATAAGGTGGGGAGCAGATACGCAGTATTTT

j_call: TRBJ2-7
v_call: TRBV5-1
d_call: TRBD2
cdr3_length: 14
clone_size: few
cdr3_aa: CASSGTSGPYEQYF
cdr3_nt: TGCGCCAGCAGCGGGACTAGCGGACCCTACGAGCAGTACTTC

j_call: TRBJ2-7
v_call: TRBV24-1
d_call: -
cdr3_length: 14
clone_size: few
cdr3_aa: CATSDGNRRYEQYF
cdr3_nt: TGTGCCACCAGTGACGGGAACAGAAGATACGAGCAGTACTTC

j_call: TRBJ1-1
v_call: TRBV12-3/TRBV12-4
d_call: -
cdr3_length: 17
clone_size: -
cdr3_aa: CASSPRPITEQNTEAFF
cdr3_nt: TGTGCCAGCAGTCCACGACCTATTACGGAACAGAACACTGAAGCTTTCTTT

j_call: TRBJ2-1
v_call: TRBV7-2
d_call: TRBD1
cdr3_length: 15
clone_size: few
cdr3_aa: CASSLRDRGLNEQFF
cdr3_nt: TGTGCCAGCAGCCTCCGGGACAGGGGCCTCAATGAGCAGTTCTTC

j_call: TRBJ2-3
v_call: TRBV4-3
d_call: TRBD2
cdr3_length: 19
clone_size: many
cdr3_aa: CASSQDLYRAGGSTDTQYF
cdr3_nt: TGCGCCAGCAGCCAAGACTTGTACCGAGCGGGAGGGAGCACAGATACGCAGTATTTT

j_call: TRBJ2-5
v_call: TRBV5-1
d_call: -
cdr3_length: 15
clone_size: few
cdr3_aa: CASSLALNDRETQYF
cdr3_nt: TGCGCCAGCAGCTTGGCCTTGAATGACCGGGAGACCCAGTACTTC

j_call: TRBJ2-7
v_call: TRBV11-2
d_call: -
cdr3_length: 12
clone_size: -
cdr3_aa: CASSFFAYEQYF
cdr3_nt: TGTGCCAGCAGCTTCTTCGCCTACGAGCAGTACTTC

j_call: TRBJ2-5
v_call: TRBV6-2/TRBV6-3
d_call: -
cdr3_length: 14
clone_size: -
cdr3_aa: CASSLGLPGGTQYF
cdr3_nt: TGTGCCAGCAGTTTGGGACTCCCGGGCGGGACCCAGTACTTC

j_call: TRBJ1-2
v_call: TRBV5-3
d_call: -
cdr3_length: 18
clone_size: many
cdr3_aa: CASTPRRYREAPNYGYTF
cdr3_nt: TGTGCCAGTACGCCGAGAAGATACAGGGAAGCTCCTAACTATGGCTACACCTTC

j_call: TRBJ1-2
v_call: TRBV4-3
d_call: TRBD1
cdr3_length: 16
clone_size: few
cdr3_aa: CASSQDLGTVLYGYTF
cdr3_nt: TGCGCCAGCAGCCAAGATCTCGGGACAGTCCTCTATGGCTACACCTTC

j_call: TRBJ2-7
v_call: TRBV2
d_call: TRBD2
cdr3_length: 17
clone_size: -
cdr3_aa: CASNGGLAGGASYEQYF
cdr3_nt: TGTGCCAGCAACGGGGGACTAGCGGGAGGAGCCTCCTACGAGCAGTACTTC